These 5 T cell receptor beta chains were sequenced from one sample in a study of T cells in Graves' hyperthyroidism and ophthalmopathy. RNA transcripts provided the source from which TCR beta CDR3 regions were amplified. Carried out on the TCR CDR3, a first-round RT-PCR used the HTBI primer set. One entry per CDR3 protein results from TCRdb running MiXCR on the multiplex PCR reads. The sample contains about 250,000 distinct CDR3 sequences, over 20% of which appear only once. Sequencing was performed on blood. The receptors shown here come from a woman aged 40 to 50 with Graves' ophthalmopathy.

Many counts were recorded for this clonotype. The chain couples TRBV12-3 or TRBV12-4 to TRBJ1-2; 8 bases map to TRBD1. This CDR3 has 14 residues. The V gene end was trimmed by 6 bases and the J gene end by 4 bases; junction bases not matched to a gene: 7. CDR3 sequence: CASRSGTGTYGYTF. The DNA for the CDR3 is TGTGCCAGCAGATCCGGGACAGGAACCTATGGCTACACCTTC.

This clonotype occurred many times. The chain combines TRBV12-3 or TRBV12-4 with TRBJ1-1; D call uncertain. This CDR3 has 14 residues. V was cut by 3 bases and J by 1 base, with 9 bases left in between. CDR3 nucleotide sequence: TGTGCCAGCAGTTTTGGGGAGGCGAACACTGAAGCTTTCTTT. Its protein is CASSFGEANTEAFF.

The table lists this clonotype with many counts. The chain carries TRBV30 and TRBJ2-7; maybe TRBD1 (6 bases). The V gene lost 6 bases and the J gene lost 3 bases, with 15 bases spanning the gap. The CDR3 has 13 residues. CDR1 is GTSNPN and CDR2 is SVGIG in the germline V gene (reference sequence). DNA of the CDR3: TGTGCCTGCATCCGGGACAAACTCTACGAGCAGTACTTC. This encodes CACIRDKLYEQYF.

This clonotype showed up many times. This chain joins TRBV6-5 and TRBJ1-1; 11 nucleotides align to TRBD1. CDR1 and CDR2 from the germline V gene are MNHEY and SVGAGI. V dropped 6 bases and J dropped 4; count of bases not matched to a gene: 7. The CDR3 sequence is 15 residues long. Here the CDR3 reads CASRYGQGAGTEAFF. The CDR3 region has the DNA TGTGCCAGCAGGTACGGACAGGGGGCAGGCACTGAAGCTTTCTTT.

This clonotype was seen at least ten times. The V and J genes are TRBV6-5 and TRBJ1-2; TRBD1 matches at 8 bases. The V and J ends lost 2 bases and 6 bases, in that order; junction bases with no gene match: 5. The germline gives CDR1 MNHEY, CDR2 SVGAGI. The CDR3 length is 14 residues. DNA of the CDR3: TGTGCCAGCAGTTACCGGGGACAGGACGATGGCTACACCTTC. Amino acids: CASSYRGQDDGYTF.